This TCR beta chain was recorded in a study of blood T cell repertoires in COVID-19. Study background: Whether acute or convalescent, the COVID-19 samples came from the United States, Italy and Spain.

TCRdb's copy holds only in-frame clones and misses some; the assay was immunoSEQ multiplex PCR. Of 200,000 or so clones listed, 70% to 85% are singletons. Germline loops: CDR1 MDHEN, CDR2 SYDVKM. V was shortened by 3 bases and J by 5 bases, with 11 bases between the two germline ends. This CDR3 spans 14 amino acids. The TCR was taken from a human donor in a cohort sampled during active COVID-19. The chain has TRBV28 and TRBJ1-5; TRBD1 is a possible D gene (5 bases). Source material: peripheral blood. The CDR3 loop is CASSLRGSHQPQHF. In nucleotides, the CDR3 is TGTGCCAGCAGTTTGCGGGGCTCCCATCAGCCCCAGCATTTT.